This T cell receptor (beta chain) is from a study of T cell changes during pregnancy in multiple sclerosis. Germline lookup yields CDR1 SNHLY and CDR2 FYNNEI. Trimming took 6 bases from V and 5 from J, leaving 13 bases between them. The CDR3 extends over 13 amino acids. Clones were read by immunoSEQ multiplex PCR, and TCRdb kept only the in-frame ones, dropping some. The sample lists about 77,000 clones, just over 90% occurring once. The receptor's source is a female donor in good health, enrolled as a control in a pregnancy study. The chain links TRBV2 to TRBJ2-5; D remains unclear. The sequencing here drew on peripheral blood, taken after pregnancy. In DNA, the CDR3 is TGTGCCAGCAGAACCAGCCCCAGGGAGACCCAGTACTTC. It encodes CASRTSPRETQYF.